In this sample, the clone carrying this T cell receptor beta chain turned up once. The repertoire was sequenced with immunoSEQ multiplex PCR; TCRdb's copy has only in-frame clones and lacks some. This table has some 88,000 clones, approximately 94% appearing once. The data originate from a study of Tregs in tolerant kidney transplant recipients. This CDR3 is 14 amino acids long. Germline CDR1 and CDR2: MNHEY and SVGAGI. J gave up 6 bases and V 4 bases, and 4 bases lay outside the gene matches. This sequence originates from a human donor in good health. Material for sequencing was CD8+ T cells from blood. The V call is TRBV6-5, the J call TRBJ2-1; 9 bases align to TRBD2. CDR3 region: CASSWISGSNEQFF. As DNA, the CDR3 is TGTGCCAGCAGTTGGATTAGCGGGAGCAATGAGCAGTTCTTC.